The next 27 T cell receptor beta chains were all read from a single sample in a study of blood T cell repertoires in COVID-19. Clones were sequenced by immunoSEQ multiplex PCR, and TCRdb holds only the in-frame ones, with some missing. This table has 18,000 or so clones, 80% appearing once. The sequenced material came from peripheral blood. The receptors shown here come from an elderly man with acute or convalescent COVID-19.

This clone has a single count. The V call is TRBV15, the J call TRBJ1-4; 8 bases align to TRBD1. The CDR3 sequence is 14 residues long. Germline CDR1 reads LNHNV; CDR2 reads YYDKDF (reference sequence). The junction had 2 bases not matched to a gene; V was cut back by 0 bases and J by 8 bases. The CDR3 protein is CATSRDRGREKLFF. Here the CDR3 DNA reads TGTGCCACCAGCAGAGACAGGGGGCGCGAAAAACTGTTTTTT.

This clone was counted between two and nine times. The rearrangement links TRBV5-5 to TRBJ2-7, with TRBD1 matching 7 bases. Germline CDR1 reads SGHKS; CDR2 reads YYEKEE (reference sequence). Trimming at V came to 1 base and at J to 2 bases, leaving 0 bases not matched to a gene. This CDR3 is 13 amino acids long. Here the CDR3 reads CASSLQGAYEQYF. CDR3 bases: TGTGCCAGCAGCTTGCAGGGGGCCTACGAGCAGTACTTC.

This rearrangement joins TRBV7-2 to TRBJ2-1, with D maybe TRBD2 (7 bases). This CDR3 has 15 residues. The V gene lost 1 base and the J gene lost 6 bases, with 13 bases spanning the gap. CDR1 is SGHTA and CDR2 is FQGNSA in the germline V gene. The DNA for the CDR3 is TGTGCCAGCAGCTTAGTTGGGGGGGCTGGCAATGAGCAGTTCTTC. It codes for CASSLVGGAGNEQFF.

The V and J genes are TRBV25-1 and TRBJ2-2; D perhaps matches TRBD1 (6 bases). Trimming cost V 4 bases and J 2 bases, with 11 bases left between them. The V gene's germline CDR1 is MGHDK and CDR2 SYGVNS. The CDR3 is 15 amino acids. The CDR3: CASSGSGANTGELFF. Written as DNA, the CDR3 is TGTGCCAGCAGTGGATCAGGGGCAAACACCGGGGAGCTGTTTTTT.

The table lists this clone with a count of one. This rearrangement joins TRBV7-2 to TRBJ1-6; D uncertain. CDR1 and CDR2 (germline): SGHTA, FQGNSA. Deletions cut 0 bases from V and 7 bases from J, with 7 bases between. This CDR3 has 14 amino acids. The CDR3 DNA sequence: TGTGCCAGCAGCTTAGCTGCGGGAAATTCACCCCTCCACTTT. It yields the protein CASSLAAGNSPLHF.

There are a few counts of this clone. The chain carries TRBV25-1 and TRBJ2-1; 7 bases are a match to TRBD1. The germline CDR1 and CDR2 sequences are MGHDK and SYGVNS. The V segment lost 5 bases and the J segment 8 bases; nucleotides outside the gene matches: 9. The CDR3 runs 14 residues. The DNA of the CDR3 is TGTGCCAGCAGTTTGACAGGGACAATCGATGAGCAGTTCTTC. Encoded protein: CASSLTGTIDEQFF.

This clone was recorded once. The chain carries TRBV7-6 and TRBJ2-3; 13 positions agree with TRBD2. This CDR3 has 18 residues. V lost 0 bases, J lost 2 bases, and 5 bases stayed unmatched. Germline V CDR1 and CDR2: SGHVS, FNYEAQ. The CDR3 region is CASSLAGGTSGITDTQYF. Here the CDR3 DNA reads TGTGCCAGCAGCTTAGCGGGAGGGACTAGCGGGATCACAGATACGCAGTATTTT.

The chain is built from TRBV2 and TRBJ1-1, with 10 bases fitting TRBD1. The V and J ends lost 1 base and 10 bases, in that order; junction bases with no gene match: 6. CDR1 and CDR2 from the germline V gene are SNHLY and FYNNEI. The CDR3 loop spans 14 amino acids. This CDR3 reads CASSEETGGLGAFF. For the CDR3, the DNA is TGTGCCAGCAGTGAAGAGACAGGGGGCCTAGGAGCTTTCTTT.

This chain joins TRBV6-6 and TRBJ1-4; tentative D call: TRBD1 (5 bases). V was shortened by 5 bases and J by 3 bases, with 16 bases between the two germline ends. Germline values: CDR1 MNHNY, CDR2 SVGAGI (reference sequence). The CDR3 consists of 16 residues. The CDR3 bases are TGTGCCAGCAGTGGGGCTCCCGACGGGTCTAATGAAAAACTGTTTTTT. This encodes CASSGAPDGSNEKLFF.

This sequence joins TRBV10-3 and TRBJ2-1, with a tentative D call TRBD1 (6 bases). Germline assignment: CDR1 ENHRY and CDR2 SYGVKD. V shed 6 bases and J shed 5 bases, with 11 bases lying between them. CDR3 size: 13 residues. In DNA, the CDR3 is TGTGCCATCAGAGCCCGGGACAACAATGAGCAGTTCTTC. Its protein is CAIRARDNNEQFF.

This clone was observed a few times. CDR3 region: CASSTLAGGTDTQYF. In DNA form, the CDR3 reads TGTGCCAGCAGCACCCTAGCGGGGGGCACAGATACGCAGTATTTT. The chain recombines TRBV2 with TRBJ2-3; 10 positions match TRBD2. CDR1 and CDR2 from the germline V gene are SNHLY and FYNNEI. J lost 1 base, V lost 6 bases, and 4 bases had no gene match. The CDR3 is made up of 15 amino acids.

By sample fraction, this clone is medium-sized (0.01 to 0.1%). This chain connects TRBV19 to TRBJ1-2; TRBD1 agrees at 9 bases. The germline gives CDR1 LNHDA, CDR2 SQIVND (reference sequence). The ends lost 5 bases at V and 6 bases at J; junction bases unmatched: 10. This CDR3 is 15 amino acids long. The CDR3 is CASSRRTTGGDGYTF. CDR3 DNA: TGTGCCAGTAGTCGGAGAACGACAGGGGGAGATGGCTACACCTTC. Drawing the rest from reference TRBV19 and TRBJ1-2, the complete variable domain is DGGITQSPKYLFRKEGQNVTLSCEQNLNHDAMYWYRQDPGQGLRLIYYSQIVNDFQKGDIAEGYSVSREKKESFPLTVTSAQKNPTAFYLCASSRRTTGGDGYTFGSGTRLTVV.

This chain joins TRBV5-8 and TRBJ2-2; 9 nucleotides line up with TRBD2. CDR3 length equals 15 residues. Germline loops: CDR1 SGHTS, CDR2 YDEGEE. Unmatched junction bases numbered 5, after V lost 3 bases and J lost 5 bases. This CDR3 is CASSSGLARTGELFF. The DNA of the CDR3 is TGTGCCAGCAGCTCCGGACTAGCGAGGACCGGGGAGCTGTTTTTT.

This clone was counted a few times. This chain joins TRBV19 and TRBJ1-3; D possibly corresponds to TRBD1 (6 bases). CDR3 length equals 13 residues. Germline-derived CDR1 and CDR2 are LNHDA and SQIVND (reference sequence). Trimming removed 4 bases at V and 7 bases at J, with 11 bases between. The CDR3 here is CASSTGTRNTIYF. Written as DNA, the CDR3 is TGTGCCAGTAGTACCGGGACAAGGAACACCATATATTTT.

The V and J genes are TRBV5-1 and TRBJ2-3, with D possibly being TRBD2 (5 bases). V lost 4 bases, J lost 5 bases, and 8 bases lay in between. Germline CDR1 SGHRS, CDR2 YFSETQ. This CDR3 spans 12 amino acids. CDR3: CASSHEGDTQYF. In DNA, the CDR3 is TGCGCCAGCAGCCACGAGGGAGATACGCAGTATTTT.

Only a few counts were recorded for this clone. V is TRBV5-1 and J is TRBJ1-2, with 12 bases that match TRBD1. CDR3 length: 14 residues. Looked up from germline, CDR1 is SGHRS and CDR2 is YFSETQ. V trimming: 2 bases; J trimming: 7 bases; junction bases outside the gene matches: 3. This chain's CDR3 is CASSFTGQGAGYTF. As DNA, the CDR3 is TGCGCCAGCAGCTTCACGGGACAGGGGGCTGGCTACACCTTC.

V is TRBV19 and J is TRBJ2-2; TRBD1 matches at 7 bases. Germline trimming cut 8 bases from V and 0 bases from J; bases unmatched to any gene: 6. CDR3 length: 15 amino acids. Germline V gene sequence: CDR1 LNHDA, CDR2 SQIVND (reference sequence). For the CDR3, the DNA is TGTGCCAGTTTGCGCAGGGGGACGAACACCGGGGAGCTGTTTTTT. It codes for CASLRRGTNTGELFF.

The chain joins TRBV7-9 to TRBJ1-1; 9 bases match TRBD1. V shed 5 bases, J shed 3 bases, and the junction held 1 base outside the gene matches. Germline V gene lookup returns CDR1 SEHNR and CDR2 FQNEAQ (reference sequence). CDR3 length: 13 amino acids. The CDR3 reads CASSRQGDTEAFF. DNA for the CDR3: TGTGCCAGCAGCCGACAGGGGGACACTGAAGCTTTCTTT.

V usage is TRBV18 and J usage is TRBJ2-7; 9 positions agree with TRBD1. CDR1 KGHSH and CDR2 LQKENI come from the germline V gene. This CDR3 is built from 16 residues. V lost 5 bases and J lost 3; bases outside the gene matches: 11. This CDR3 is CASSTGTGNLGYEQYF. Written as DNA, the CDR3 is TGTGCCAGCTCAACCGGGACAGGGAATTTGGGCTACGAGCAGTACTTC. Looking up the rest from reference TRBV18 and TRBJ2-7 gives the full variable domain: NAGVMQNPRHLVRRRGQEARLRCSPMKGHSHVYWYRQLPEEGLKFMVYLQKENIIDESGMPKERFSAEFPKEGPSILRIQQVVRGDSAAYFCASSTGTGNLGYEQYFGPGTRLTVT.

The rearrangement links TRBV7-2 to TRBJ2-7; D gene uncertain. V gave up 1 base and J gave up 3 bases, with 10 bases separating them. The length of the CDR3 is 14 residues. CDR1 and CDR2 (germline): SGHTA, FQGNSA. The CDR3 region is CASSLDGQLYEQYF. CDR3 nucleotides: TGTGCCAGCAGCTTAGATGGGCAGCTCTACGAGCAGTACTTC.

V gene TRBV2 combines with J gene TRBJ2-2; D is possibly TRBD2 (5 bases). V lost 4 bases, J lost 6 bases, and 12 bases lay in between. CDR3 length: 14 residues. Per germline, CDR1 SNHLY and CDR2 FYNNEI. The CDR3 region is CASSVVEGPGELFF. CDR3 DNA sequence: TGTGCCAGCAGTGTGGTAGAGGGCCCCGGGGAGCTGTTTTTT.

The V gene is TRBV11-3, the J gene TRBJ2-7; 7 bases align to TRBD2. The CDR3 loop spans 15 amino acids. Germline V lookup: CDR1 SGHNT, CDR2 YENEEA. The V segment lost 1 base and the J segment 2 bases; nucleotides outside the gene matches: 5. The CDR3: CASSLGPSGPYEQYF. DNA for the CDR3: TGTGCCAGCAGCTTAGGCCCTAGCGGACCCTACGAGCAGTACTTC.

The J gene is TRBJ1-3, the V gene TRBV19; D is uncertain. The germline V and J ends were trimmed by 7 bases and 4 bases, with 8 bases remaining between them. CDR3 length equals 12 residues. The germline V gene has CDR1 LNHDA and CDR2 SQIVND (reference sequence). The CDR3 sequence: CASIGGGNTIYF. The CDR3 nucleotides are TGTGCCAGTATCGGCGGAGGAAACACCATATATTTT.

V gene TRBV2 combines with J gene TRBJ2-1, with 8 bases lining up with TRBD1. The V segment lost 5 bases and the J segment 5 bases; nucleotides outside the gene matches: 2. Germline V gene lookup returns CDR1 SNHLY and CDR2 FYNNEI. CDR3 length equals 13 residues. DNA of the CDR3: TGTGCCAGCAGTCAGGGGGCGGACAATGAGCAGTTCTTC. It translates to CASSQGADNEQFF.

The chain links TRBV7-2 to TRBJ1-2, with a weak D call TRBD1 (5 bases). Germline values: CDR1 SGHTA, CDR2 FQGNSA. Trimming removed 1 base from V and 6 bases from J, with 9 bases in between. This CDR3 contains 13 residues. CDR3 bases: TGTGCCAGCAGCTTAGATAAGGGGCATGGCTACACCTTC. It is translated as CASSLDKGHGYTF.

Here the CDR3 reads CASSQDDGLAGAVDNEQFF. The CDR3 nucleotides read TGCGCCAGCAGCCAAGATGACGGGCTAGCGGGGGCCGTCGACAATGAGCAGTTCTTC. The rearrangement links TRBV4-1 to TRBJ2-1; 10 bases line up with TRBD2. The CDR3 has 19 residues. Looked up from germline, CDR1 is MGHRA and CDR2 is YSYEKL. The V segment lost 0 bases and the J segment 5 bases; nucleotides outside the gene matches: 13.

The chain employs TRBV2 and TRBJ1-2, with TRBD1 as a possible D gene (5 bases). From germline, CDR1 is SNHLY and CDR2 FYNNEI. The CDR3 contains 15 residues. Trimming pared 6 bases from V and 5 bases from J, leaving 19 bases between. In DNA form, the CDR3 reads TGTGCCAGCAGCGCGGGATGGGACGTAACATATGGCTACACCTTC. Protein sequence: CASSAGWDVTYGYTF.